The T cell receptor (beta chain) described here comes from a study of chemoradiotherapy in HPV16-positive cancers. This table comes from immunoSEQ multiplex PCR, and its TCRdb copy is limited to in-frame clones, with some not included. The sample contains around 11,000 clones, about nine tenths of which appear only once. The CDR3 consists of 17 residues. The V gene end was trimmed by 1 base and the J gene end by 2 bases; junction bases not matched to a gene: 1. CDR1 is LGHNA, CDR2 YNFKEQ, per germline. The source material was blood, sampled from a patient who underwent chemoradiotherapy. The TCR was taken from a human donor with HPV-associated anogenital cancer. The J gene is TRBJ2-3, the V gene TRBV4-2; 15 bases agree with TRBD2. CDR3 amino acids: CASSQGTSGGATDTQYF. The DNA of the CDR3 is TGTGCCAGCAGCCAAGGGACTAGCGGGGGGGCCACAGATACGCAGTATTTT.